This passage covers 10 T cell receptor beta chains from one sample sequenced in a study of Graves' ophthalmopathy and Graves' hyperthyroidism. The sequenced template was RNA, covering the TCR beta CDR3 region. HTBI-primed first-round RT-PCR preceded second-round multiplex PCR. TCRdb reprocessed the multiplex PCR reads via MiXCR and lists one record per CDR3 protein. The data contain a few hundred thousand distinct CDR3 sequences, approximately 21% of them singletons. Sequencing was carried out using peripheral blood. Every receptor here comes from a woman aged 18-29 years with stable Graves' hyperthyroidism.

This clonotype was counted many times. The chain carries TRBV30 and TRBJ1-6; D call uncertain. CDR3 length equals 13 residues. The germline CDR1 and CDR2 sequences are GTSNPN and SVGIG (reference sequence). The V and J ends lost 0 bases and 4 bases respectively, with 4 bases between them. As DNA, the CDR3 is TGTGCCTGGAGTGTAGGATATAATTCACCCCTCCACTTT. It codes for CAWSVGYNSPLHF.

This clonotype was observed at least ten times. The chain carries TRBV19 and TRBJ1-1, with TRBD1 identical over 7 bases. V shed 5 bases, J shed 3 bases, and the junction held 3 bases outside the gene matches. The CDR3 is made up of 13 amino acids. Germline V gene sequence: CDR1 LNHDA, CDR2 SQIVND (reference sequence). In DNA, the CDR3 is TGTGCCAGTAGTCACGACAGGGACACTGAAGCTTTCTTT. It yields the protein CASSHDRDTEAFF.

The chain uses TRBV12-3 or TRBV12-4 and TRBJ1-1; D unresolved. Between the trimmed V and J ends, which lost 2 bases and 7 bases, there was a span of 5 bases. This CDR3 contains 11 residues. In DNA form, the CDR3 reads TGTGCCAGCAGTTTATATGGTGAAGCTTTCTTT. Its translation is CASSLYGEAFF.

There are many counts of this clonotype. The V gene is TRBV11-2, the J gene TRBJ2-7; tentatively, D is TRBD2 (6 bases). CDR1 and CDR2 (germline): SGHAT, FQNNGV. Trimming pared 1 base from V and 5 bases from J, leaving 15 bases between. This CDR3 has 15 amino acids. The CDR3 loop reads CASSLALATSHEQYF. The CDR3 coding sequence is TGTGCCAGCAGCTTAGCTCTAGCGACATCCCACGAGCAGTACTTC.

In this sample, this clonotype turned up many times. The J gene is TRBJ2-2, the V gene TRBV12-3 or TRBV12-4, with 7 bases that match TRBD1. The length of the CDR3 is 16 residues. V lost 6 bases, J lost 1 base, and 8 bases stayed unmatched. The CDR3 loop is CASSSDRALNTGELFF. As DNA, the CDR3 is TGTGCCAGCAGCTCTGACAGGGCATTGAACACCGGGGAGCTGTTTTTT.

This clonotype was counted ten times or more. This sequence joins TRBV6-2 or TRBV6-3 and TRBJ1-2, with 11 bases fitting TRBD1. With V trimmed by 2 bases and J by 3 bases, 8 bases remained unmatched. CDR1 MNHEY and CDR2 SVGEGT come from the germline V gene. The CDR3 is 17 residues long. The CDR3 DNA reads TGTGCCAGCAGTTACGACCGGACAGGGGGCTACGACTATGGCTACACCTTC. It encodes CASSYDRTGGYDYGYTF.

This clonotype has at least ten counts. The chain carries TRBV6-2 or TRBV6-3 and TRBJ2-5; TRBD1 agrees at 7 bases. Losses at the gene ends were 5 bases for V and 5 bases for J; bases not matched to a gene: 11. The CDR3 is made up of 15 amino acids. CDR1 and CDR2 from the germline V gene are MNHEY and SVGEGT. CDR3 residues: CASSRQGWTGETQYF. DNA of the CDR3: TGTGCCAGCAGTCGACAGGGATGGACCGGGGAGACCCAGTACTTC.

Ten or more counts support this clonotype. The chain joins TRBV9 to TRBJ1-2, with D uncertain. From germline, CDR1 is SGDLS and CDR2 YYNGEE. This CDR3 contains 11 residues. V lost 5 bases and J lost 5, with 7 bases in between. Here the CDR3 reads CASSREYGYTF. The CDR3 DNA follows: TGTGCCAGCAGTAGGGAGTATGGCTACACCTTC.

At least ten counts were recorded for this clonotype. The chain has TRBV5-1 and TRBJ1-2; a possible D gene is TRBD1 (5 bases). The CDR3 consists of 11 residues. V was shortened by 4 bases and J by 8 bases, with 9 bases between the two germline ends. Germline CDR1 is SGHRS and CDR2 is YFSETQ. This CDR3 is CASSTGGGYTF. The DNA of the CDR3 is TGCGCCAGCAGCACTGGGGGGGGCTACACCTTC.

The chain joins TRBV7-2 to TRBJ1-2; D not resolved. The CDR3 runs 14 residues. Germline V gene lookup returns CDR1 SGHTA and CDR2 FQGNSA. Trimming removed 3 bases at V and 5 bases at J, with 13 bases between. CDR3 amino acids: CASSFSPGVYGYTF. The DNA of the CDR3 is TGTGCCAGCAGCTTTTCGCCAGGTGTTTATGGCTACACCTTC.